One sample yielded the 2 T cell receptor beta chains listed below, sequenced in a study of cytomegalovirus exposure and HLA in healthy donors. Primers for the PCR totalled 60 Vbeta and 13 Jbeta. Some clones are missing from TCRdb's copy, which holds only in-frame ones; the method was immunoSEQ multiplex PCR. The table lists 140,000 to 150,000 clones, 84% of them singletons. Specimen: PBMCs. Receptors were obtained from a boy between 2 and 10 years old in good health and CMV-seronegative.

V gene TRBV6-4 combines with J gene TRBJ1-5; 9 bases fit TRBD1. With V trimmed by 4 bases and J by 10 bases, 8 bases remained unmatched. Looked up from germline, CDR1 is MRHNA and CDR2 is SNTAGT. The CDR3 sequence is 14 residues long. The CDR3 protein is CASSAGQGLSPQHF. The CDR3 DNA sequence: TGTGCCAGCAGTGCCGGACAGGGGCTATCTCCCCAGCATTTT.

J is TRBJ2-7 and V is TRBV27; 7 bases line up with TRBD1. The ends lost 6 bases at V and 2 bases at J; junction bases unmatched: 7. Germline assignment: CDR1 MNHEY and CDR2 SMNVEV (reference sequence). There are 14 residues in the CDR3. CDR3 amino acids: CASSPRGGPYEQYF. The CDR3 DNA reads TGTGCCAGCAGCCCCCGAGGGGGCCCCTACGAGCAGTACTTC.